This TCR beta chain was identified during a study of T-cell memory formation after mild COVID-19. Study details: TCR clustering was largely donor specific.

TCRdb re-analysed the 5' RACE reads in MiXCR, keeping a single row per CDR3 protein. The sample yields 390,000 or so distinct CDR3 sequences, roughly 15% seen once. The V gene end was trimmed by 8 bases and the J gene end by 0 bases; junction bases not matched to a gene: 11. Germline CDR1 is MNHNY and CDR2 is SVGAGI (reference sequence). The CDR3 extends over 17 amino acids. Study results and caveats: Pre-infection memory already had some responding clones, implying cross-reactive memory joined.

Comment on this clonotype: Its target is unknown.

This clonotype originated in a young man who had mild COVID-19 (a few samples of this study predate the infection). Cell type and time point are not known. The sequenced material came from PBMCs or a T cell subset sorted from them (not recorded which). The gene calls are TRBV6-6 and TRBJ2-3; 10 bases are a match to TRBD2. The CDR3 DNA sequence: TGTGCCAGCGCGGACCTAGCGGGGGCCCTTAGCACAGATACGCAGTATTTT. Translated: CASADLAGALSTDTQYF.